The clone carrying this TCR beta chain was seen a handful of times. Its matching antigen is unknown. These data belong to a study of long-term antiretroviral therapy in people with HIV. Study-wide points: Blood dates from 2004 to 2017, possibly under older ART regimens. Clonal expansions arising prior to ART prevailed in the repertoire at every time point.

Researchers ran immunoSEQ v3.0 at survey level. Measured with immunoSEQ multiplex PCR; TCRdb has only the in-frame clones, and not every one. The table shows some 16,000 clones, with 77% occurring only once. Trimming took off 1 base at V and 8 bases at J, with 18 bases between the two ends. Germline-derived CDR1 and CDR2 are SGHDN and FVKESK. The CDR3 covers 16 residues. Donors each had at least one pre-ART PBMC sample and at least two post-ART ones. Cryopreserved PBMC samples of about 1-11 million cells were used for DNA extraction. The chain couples TRBV14 to TRBJ2-1; tentative D call: TRBD2 (5 bases). The material was unsorted PBMCs, obtained 2.1 years after starting antiretroviral therapy. This sequence was found in a man aged 35 to 55 with HIV. The CDR3 DNA reads as TGTGCCAGCAGCCAAGCCCGGGATAGGGTCTTCGATGAGCAGTTCTTC. This gives the protein CASSQARDRVFDEQFF.